These 13 T cell receptor beta chains originate from one sample sequenced in a study of blood T cell repertoires in COVID-19 (dated by TCRdb to 2018 to 2021). The library came from the immunoSEQ multiplex PCR assay. Sourced from immuneACCESS, this table was stored by TCRdb with only in-frame sequences that have V and J called. A share of the clones is absent; for the studies checked, an unresolved V gene accounts for under half, and the remainder has no known explanation. Counted in this sample were 30,000 to 45,000 clones; 70% to 90% of them appeared once. Roughly 12% of the sample belongs to the ten largest clones. Sequenced material: peripheral blood. The source is a man aged 55 to 70 with active COVID-19.

V and J are TRBV28 and TRBJ1-4; TRBD1 matches at 7 bases. CDR3 size: 14 residues. The V and J ends lost 2 bases and 3 bases, in that order; junction bases with no gene match: 0. Germline V gene sequence: CDR1 MDHEN, CDR2 SYDVKM. The CDR3 DNA reads TGTGCCAGCAGTTTAAGGGGGCCTAATGAAAAACTGTTTTTT. Translated: CASSLRGPNEKLFF.

V and J are TRBV6-6 and TRBJ2-7; the D gene is possibly TRBD2 (6 bases). Trimming left V 0 bases short and J 0 bases short, with 12 bases between. CDR1 is MNHNY and CDR2 is SVGAGI in the germline V gene (reference sequence). The CDR3 consists of 16 residues. This CDR3 reads CASSYSRDGGSYEQYF. In DNA form, the CDR3 reads TGTGCCAGCAGTTACTCGCGGGACGGAGGCTCCTACGAGCAGTACTTC.

The genes are TRBV30 and TRBJ2-7; unclear D gene. V gave up 2 bases and J gave up 3 bases, with 5 bases separating them. Per the germline V gene, CDR1 is GTSNPN and CDR2 is SVGIG (reference sequence). The CDR3 contains 11 residues. The CDR3 is CAWSNGYEQYF. The CDR3 DNA reads as TGTGCCTGGAGTAACGGCTACGAGCAGTACTTC.

V usage is TRBV6-5 and J usage is TRBJ2-7; D perhaps matches TRBD2 (6 bases). V was shortened by 6 bases and J by 3 bases, with 12 bases between the two germline ends. Germline V gives CDR1 MNHEY, CDR2 SVGAGI. This CDR3 has 13 amino acids. The DNA of the CDR3 is TGTGCCAGCAGCCAAGGGAGGATCTACGAGCAGTACTTC. Translating it yields CASSQGRIYEQYF.

The J gene is TRBJ2-1, the V gene TRBV6-5; D is possibly TRBD1 (5 bases). Germline V gene data show CDR1 as MNHEY and CDR2 as SVGAGI. V lost 7 bases and J 8 bases, leaving 21 bases between the germline ends. The CDR3 length is 15 residues. The CDR3: CASTRQRMALDEQFF. The CDR3 nucleotides are TGTGCCAGCACCCGACAGAGAATGGCTTTGGATGAGCAGTTCTTC.

The V call is TRBV6-5, the J call TRBJ2-5; maybe TRBD2 (6 bases). The V gene's germline CDR1 is MNHEY and CDR2 SVGAGI. The CDR3 spans 15 residues. V dropped 4 bases and J dropped 2 bases, with 14 bases sitting between them. The CDR3 loop is CASSLSGPVQETQYF. Here the CDR3 DNA reads TGTGCCAGCAGTTTGAGCGGGCCTGTACAAGAGACCCAGTACTTC.

The V gene is TRBV27, the J gene TRBJ2-1; 10 nucleotides match TRBD1. Looked up from germline, CDR1 is MNHEY and CDR2 is SMNVEV (reference sequence). The length of the CDR3 is 19 residues. The ends lost 3 bases at V and 8 bases at J; junction bases unmatched: 19. CDR3 in DNA: TGTGCCAGCAGTTTCGGGACAGGGGACCCTAGGGCGGCGGGAGATGAGCAGTTCTTC. Translated, it gives CASSFGTGDPRAAGDEQFF.

The J gene is TRBJ2-7, the V gene TRBV15, with TRBD2 as a possible D gene (6 bases). This CDR3 is 14 amino acids long. V was shortened by 3 bases and J by 6 bases, with 15 bases between the two germline ends. Germline assignment: CDR1 LNHNV and CDR2 YYDKDF (reference sequence). The CDR3 sequence: CATSRLTRGSEQYF. The CDR3 DNA reads as TGTGCCACCAGCAGGTTGACTAGGGGAAGCGAGCAGTACTTC. Full variable domain (remainder filled in from reference TRBV15 and TRBJ2-7): DAMVIQNPRYQVTQFGKPVTLSCSQTLNHNVMYWYQQKSSQAPKLLFHYYDKDFNNEADTPDNFQSRRPNTSFCFLDIRSPGLGDTAMYLCATSRLTRGSEQYFGPGTRLTVT.

J is TRBJ2-2 and V is TRBV29-1; 10 bases line up with TRBD2. The J segment lost 5 bases and the V segment lost 3 bases, leaving 6 bases of the junction unmatched. The germline V gene encodes CDR1 SQVTM and CDR2 ANQGSEA. The CDR3 has 15 residues. Here the CDR3 reads CSVERSSGRTGELFF. The CDR3 DNA reads TGCAGCGTTGAGAGGTCTAGCGGGAGAACCGGGGAGCTGTTTTTT.

This clone was counted a single time. The chain links TRBV6-6 to TRBJ2-1; D is possibly TRBD2 (5 bases). The germline gives CDR1 MNHNY, CDR2 SVGAGI (reference sequence). The CDR3 is 11 amino acids. Trimming took 10 bases from V and 10 from J, leaving 14 bases between them. The CDR3 protein is CAIRSGREQFF. CDR3 nucleotide sequence: TGTGCCATTCGGAGCGGAAGGGAGCAGTTCTTC.

The rearrangement uses TRBV12-3 or TRBV12-4 and TRBJ2-7; 7 bases agree with TRBD1. J was trimmed by 3 bases and V by 3 bases; bases with no gene match: 2. The CDR3 sequence is 13 residues long. As DNA, the CDR3 is TGTGCCAGCAGTTTCCGGGACAGCTACGAGCAGTACTTC. Protein sequence: CASSFRDSYEQYF.

The rearrangement uses TRBV19 and TRBJ2-1; TRBD2 agrees at 7 bases. V was clipped by 0 bases and J by 8 bases; unmatched bases: 13. The CDR3 spans 17 residues. Germline lookup yields CDR1 LNHDA and CDR2 SQIVND (reference sequence). CDR3 residues: CASSIEGEAGPFDEQFF. The CDR3, as DNA: TGTGCCAGTAGTATAGAGGGGGAAGCGGGACCCTTCGATGAGCAGTTCTTC.

This clone appeared once. The rearrangement joins TRBV21-1 to TRBJ2-6; the table gives TRBD1 as D, unverified against the DNA. TRBV21-1 is termed a pseudogene. This CDR3 comprises 21 residues. The CDR3 DNA sequence: TGTGCCAGCAGCGGCCGAGAAACCGGGACAGGCGAATACTCTGGGGCCAACGTCCTGACTTTC. Encoded protein: CASSGRETGTGEYSGANVLTF.